A selection of T cell receptor beta chains follows, all from one sample in a study of tumor and adjacent non-tumor tissue in lung cancer. TCRdb reprocessed the multiplex PCR reads via MiXCR and lists one record per CDR3 protein. Of 200,000 to 250,000 distinct CDR3 sequences in the sample, less than 80% were seen once. Sequenced sample: lung tumor tissue. Receptors originate from a man between 60 and 75 years old with non-small cell lung cancer. CDR3s include the opening cysteine and the closing phenylalanine or tryptophan. The D gene is left open where the match is weak. Expanded clones are given a class, and other clones once, few, many or no size at all.

J | size | V | D | CDR3 | DNA
TRBJ2-7 | - | TRBV11-2 | - | CASSLDWAAFTGRLYEQYF | TGTGCCAGCAGCCTCGATTGGGCAGCTTTTACGGGGAGACTCTACGAGCAGTACTTC
TRBJ1-1 | - | TRBV6-1 | - | CASSKEGYRGTEAFF | TGTGCCAGCAGTAAAGAGGGGTATCGAGGCACTGAAGCTTTCTTT
TRBJ2-3 | - | TRBV6-1 | - | CASTEGPQRGDTQYF | TGTGCCAGCACTGAAGGACCCCAGAGGGGTGATACGCAGTATTTT
TRBJ2-7 | - | TRBV5-6 | - | CASRYPGTCFYEQYF | TGTGCCAGCAGGTACCCCGGGACGTGCTTCTACGAGCAGTACTTC
TRBJ2-3 | - | TRBV20-1 | TRBD2 | CSAIPSGYRDTQYF | TGCAGTGCTATTCCTAGCGGGTACAGAGATACGCAGTATTTT
TRBJ2-7 | - | TRBV20-1 | - | CSARKGEGFYKQYF | TGCAGTGCTAGAAAAGGCGAGGGCTTTTACAAGCAGTACTTC
TRBJ1-4 | - | TRBV11-1 | - | CAGRPRWEASEKLFF | TGTGCCGGCAGACCTCGCTGGGAGGCGTCTGAAAAACTGTTTTTT
TRBJ2-3 | - | TRBV4-3 | TRBD2 | CDSSHREGTDTQYF | TGCGACAGCAGCCACCGGGAGGGCACAGATACGCAGTATTTT
TRBJ2-1 | - | TRBV6-6 | TRBD2 | CASSYFLARASGNEQFF | TGTGCCAGCAGTTACTTTTTGGCCCGGGCTAGCGGCAATGAGCAGTTCTTC
TRBJ1-1 | - | TRBV20-1 | - | CSAKGPGSGDLGSIGTEAFF | TGTAGTGCTAAGGGTCCGGGTTCTGGGGACCTTGGTTCTATTGGCACTGAAGCGTTCTTT
TRBJ2-2 | - | TRBV11-2 | TRBD2 | CASTLASGGTNTGELFF | TGTGCCAGCACGTTAGCTAGCGGGGGGACGAACACCGGGGAGCTGTTTTTT
TRBJ2-3 | - | TRBV28 | - | CASTSWGDTQYF | TGCGCCAGCACCTCCTGGGGGGATACGCAGTATTTT
TRBJ2-1 | - | TRBV7-3 | TRBD2 | CASSLVAGGIREQFF | TGTGCCAGCAGCTTAGTAGCGGGGGGGATAAGGGAGCAGTTCTTC
TRBJ2-2 | - | TRBV12-3/TRBV12-4 | - | CASSPLTADTGELFF | TGTGCCAGCAGTCCCCTCACTGCGGACACCGGGGAGCTGTTTTTT
TRBJ2-7 | - | TRBV11-2 | - | CASSPHLGRGPPFYEQYF | TGTGCCAGCAGTCCCCACCTCGGGAGGGGGCCTCCCTTCTACGAGCAGTACTTC
TRBJ1-4 | - | TRBV5-4 | TRBD1 | CASSQGGQREKLFF | TGTGCCAGCAGCCAGGGGGGCCAGAGGGAAAAACTGTTTTTT
TRBJ1-1 | many | TRBV5-4 | - | CASSLAGSWNTEAFF | TGTGCCAGCAGCTTGGCAGGGAGCTGGAACACTGAAGCTTTCTTT
TRBJ2-7 | - | TRBV12-3/TRBV12-4 | - | CANTPGSEQYF | TGTGCCAACACACCGGGATCCGAGCAGTATTTC
TRBJ2-1 | - | TRBV5-1 | TRBD1 | CASSERQGDYNEQFF | TGCGCCAGCAGCGAAAGACAGGGTGATTACAATGAGCAGTTCTTC
TRBJ1-1 | many | TRBV11-3 | - | CASSLRARLEAFF | TGTGCCAGCAGCTTACGGGCGCGGCTGGAAGCTTTCTTT
TRBJ1-2 | - | TRBV6-2/TRBV6-3 | - | CASSYSPGTRYGYTF | TGTGCCAGCAGTTACTCCCCAGGGACGCGGTATGGCTACACCTTC
TRBJ2-1 | - | TRBV11-3 | - | CASSINEQFF | TGTGCCAGCAGTATCAATGAGCAGTTCTTC
TRBJ2-2 | once | TRBV11-1 | TRBD2 | CASSSSGVNTGELFF | TGTGCTAGCAGCTCTAGCGGGGTAAACACCGGGGAGCTGTTTTTT
TRBJ2-2 | once | TRBV6-1 | - | CASHTAEFTGELFF | TGTGCCAGCCACACAGCGGAATTTACCGGGGAGCTGTTTTTT
TRBJ1-2 | many | TRBV11-2 | - | CASRGLDGYTF | TGTGCCAGCAGGGGTTTAGATGGCTACACCTTC
TRBJ2-1 | many | TRBV29-1 | TRBD2 | CSVEDPSGRATDEQFF | TGCAGCGTTGAAGATCCTAGCGGGAGGGCAACAGATGAGCAGTTCTTC
TRBJ2-3 | - | TRBV4-3 | - | CVSSPSRGPTDTQYF | TGCGTCAGCAGCCCCTCCCGGGGGCCGACAGATACGCAGTATTTT
TRBJ2-1 | - | TRBV20-1 | - | CSAREPTSRRDEQFF | TGCAGTGCTAGAGAACCCACTAGCAGGAGGGATGAGCAATTCTTC
TRBJ1-4 | - | TRBV20-1 | - | CNARLDRIRTATNEKLFF | TGCAATGCTAGGCTGGACCGTATTAGAACGGCAACTAATGAAAAACTGTTTTTT
TRBJ1-2 | - | TRBV6-2/TRBV6-3 | - | CASSDQGNYGYTF | TGTGCCAGCAGCGACCAGGGTAACTATGGCTACACCTTC
TRBJ1-5 | - | TRBV5-4 | - | CDSSVDSNQPQHF | TGTGACAGCAGCGTGGACAGCAATCAGCCCCAGCATTTT
TRBJ2-5 | - | TRBV11-3 | TRBD2 | CASSLGGLAGGQETHYF | TGCGCCAGCAGCTTAGGAGGGCTAGCGGGAGGTCAAGAGACCCATTACTTC
TRBJ2-2 | - | TRBV12-3/TRBV12-4 | TRBD2 | CASSSGLAGSDGDLFF | TGTGCCAGCAGCTCCGGACTAGCGGGAAGTGACGGGGACCTATTTTTT
TRBJ1-5 | many | TRBV6-1 | - | CASSEGNQPQHF | TGTGCCAGCAGTGAGGGGAATCAGCCCCAGCATTTT
TRBJ1-6 | - | TRBV20-1 | - | CSARFPPGANSLLHF | TGCAGTGCTAGATTCCCGCCAGGGGCGAATTCTCTCCTCCACTTT
TRBJ2-1 | - | TRBV6-5 | TRBD2 | CASMGSSGAPYNEQFF | TGTGCCAGCATGGGATCTAGCGGGGCCCCATACAATGAGCAGTTCTTC
TRBJ2-7 | - | TRBV6-6 | - | CASSSHASYEQHF | TGTGCCAGCAGTTCCCATGCCTCCTACGAGCAGCACTTC
TRBJ2-5 | - | TRBV11-1 | - | CASSRRSTGNGETQYF | TGTGCCAGCAGCCGGCGGAGTACCGGAAATGGAGAGACCCAGTACTTC
TRBJ2-1 | - | TRBV11-2 | - | CATSLWDNEQFF | TGTGCCACCAGCTTATGGGACAATGAACAATTCTTC
TRBJ2-3 | - | TRBV5-1 | - | CASSLEQGTNRQYF | TGCGCCAGCAGCTTGGAACAAGGCACAAATAGGCAGTATTTT
TRBJ2-1 | many | TRBV6-2/TRBV6-3 | - | CASKAGVGVWQFF | TGTGCCAGCAAGGCCGGGGTGGGAGTGTGGCAGTTCTTC
TRBJ2-1 | few | TRBV11-2 | - | CASSQDTYSYNEQFF | TGTGCCAGCAGCCAAGACACCTACTCCTACAATGAGCAGTTCTTC
TRBJ1-5 | many | TRBV10-2 | - | CASTPADSNQPQHF | TGCGCCAGCACCCCGGCAGATAGCAATCAGCCCCAGCATTTT
TRBJ2-7 | many | TRBV11-2 | TRBD2 | CASSPGTSRYEQYF | TGTGCCAGCAGCCCCGGGACTAGCCGCTACGAGCAGTACTTC
TRBJ1-2 | - | TRBV11-2 | - | CASSLSREEFYGYTF | TGTGCCAGTAGCTTAAGTCGGGAAGAATTCTACGGCTACACCTTC
TRBJ1-2 | - | TRBV29-1 | - | CSLVGIGYGYTF | TGCAGCCTTGTGGGGATCGGCTATGGCTACACATTC
TRBJ2-5 | - | TRBV4-1 | TRBD2 | CSSSRGSGGSQETQYF | TGCTCCAGCAGCCGAGGTAGCGGGGGAAGCCAAGAGACCCAGTACTTC
TRBJ2-5 | - | TRBV12-3/TRBV12-4 | TRBD2 | CASRLGLAGKETQYF | TGTGCCAGCAGGCTAGGACTAGCAGGGAAGGAGACCCAGTACTTC
TRBJ1-2 | - | TRBV5-1 | - | CASSFRNANFGYTF | TGCGCCAGCAGCTTTAGGAATGCTAACTTTGGCTACACCTTT
TRBJ1-1 | - | TRBV5-1 | TRBD1 | CATSLIRDRGRMNTEAFF | TGCGCCACCAGCTTGATTCGCGACAGGGGGCGCATGAACACTGAAGCTTTCTTT
TRBJ2-7 | - | TRBV4-2 | - | CATSQERTSSYEQYF | TGTGCTACCAGCCAAGAGAGGACATCCTCCTACGAGCAGTACTTC
TRBJ2-3 | - | TRBV11-2 | - | CASSLTTSFRGGEADTQYF | TGTGCCAGCAGCTTAACTACCTCTTTTCGAGGGGGTGAGGCAGATACGCAGTATTTT
TRBJ1-1 | - | TRBV12-3/TRBV12-4 | - | CASVRTTANTEAFF | TGTGCCAGCGTCCGGACGACGGCAAACACTGAAGCTTTCTTT
TRBJ2-2 | - | TRBV20-1 | TRBD2 | CSAYHPESSGRAVSGELFF | TGCAGTGCTTATCACCCCGAGTCTAGCGGGAGGGCCGTGTCCGGGGAGCTATTTTTT
TRBJ2-1 | - | TRBV20-1 | - | CSARDSARPEQFF | TGCAGTGCTAGAGATAGCGCGCGTCCCGAGCAGTTCTTC
TRBJ2-1 | - | TRBV7-3 | - | CASSLYGGGQYNEQFF | TGTGCCAGCAGCTTATACGGCGGGGGCCAATACAATGAGCAGTTCTTC
TRBJ2-3 | - | TRBV20-1 | - | CSARVQPSTITQYF | TGCAGTGCTAGAGTGCAGCCGAGCACAATTACGCAGTATTTT
TRBJ1-5 | - | TRBV20-1 | TRBD1 | CSVRGTGNQPQLF | TGCAGTGTTAGGGGGACAGGGAATCAGCCCCAGCTTTTT
TRBJ2-7 | - | TRBV5-4 | TRBD2 | CASSLAGTTVSYEQYF | TGTGCTAGCAGCTTGGCCGGGACTACCGTCTCCTACGAGCAGTATTTC